This entry describes one T cell receptor beta chain. Its matching antigen is unknown. This specimen belongs to a study of shared clonotypes between healthy human individuals. Study-level findings and limits: Among a handful of donors, approximately 5% of naive CD4 clonotypes were found in common.

The trim removed 3 bases at V and 6 bases at J, leaving 8 bases unmatched. This CDR3 is 15 amino acids long. Germline lookup yields CDR1 MGHRA and CDR2 YSYEKL. Healthy adults negative for HIV, lacking recent acute infections or vaccinations, served as donors. About 30,000 T cell genomes (about 0.2 ug DNA) went into each sorted-subset replicate. Repertoires were generated with immunoSEQ multiplex PCR, while TCRdb's copy carries only in-frame clones and drops some. The top ten clones hold around 0.15% of a sample with about 2,500,000 clones, more than 80% of them seen once. Sequenced material: naive CD4+ T cells sorted from blood. The sample's subset: CD45RA+ positively selected. The chain combines TRBV4-1 with TRBJ1-1; 9 nucleotides match TRBD1. This receptor was identified in a man younger than 35 in good health. The DNA of the CDR3 is TGCGCCAGCAGCCATTTGGCACAGGGGGCCCCTGAAGCTTTCTTT. Amino acid sequence: CASSHLAQGAPEAFF.